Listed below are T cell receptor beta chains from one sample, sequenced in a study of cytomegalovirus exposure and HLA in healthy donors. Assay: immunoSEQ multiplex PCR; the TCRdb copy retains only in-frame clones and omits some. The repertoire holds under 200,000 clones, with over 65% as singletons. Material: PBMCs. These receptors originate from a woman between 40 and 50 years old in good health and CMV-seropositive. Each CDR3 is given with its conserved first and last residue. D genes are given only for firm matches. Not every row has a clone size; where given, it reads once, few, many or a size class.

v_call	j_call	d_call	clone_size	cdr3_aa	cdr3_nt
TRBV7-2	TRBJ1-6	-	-	CASSLALSSYNSPLHF	TGTGCCAGCAGCTTAGCGCTGAGCTCCTATAATTCACCCCTCCACTTT
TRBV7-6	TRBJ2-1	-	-	CASSPYTGSSSYNEQFF	TGTGCCAGCAGCCCTTATACAGGCTCTAGCTCCTACAATGAGCAGTTCTTC
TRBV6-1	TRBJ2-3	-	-	CASSEFSGTSTDTQYF	TGTGCCAGCAGTGAATTCAGCGGAACTAGCACAGATACGCAGTATTTT
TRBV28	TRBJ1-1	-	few	CASSPTGRGLAEAFF	TGTGCCAGCAGTCCAACAGGGAGGGGATTGGCTGAAGCTTTCTTT
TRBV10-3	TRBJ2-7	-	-	CAIRAGTANYEQYF	TGTGCCATCAGGGCCGGGACTGCCAACTACGAGCAGTACTTC
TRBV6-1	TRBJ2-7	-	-	CASSEEAGEYF	TGTGCCAGCAGTGAAGAGGCAGGGGAATACTTC
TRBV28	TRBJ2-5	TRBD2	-	CASSSFVAGGRETQYF	TGTGCCAGCAGTTCGTTTGTAGCGGGAGGACGAGAGACCCAGTACTTC
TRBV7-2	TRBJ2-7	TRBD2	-	CASSPGRGVRRYEQYF	TGTGCCAGCAGCCCGGGGCGGGGGGTCCGTAGGTACGAGCAGTACTTC
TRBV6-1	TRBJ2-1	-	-	CASSEGRDEQFF	TGTGCCAGCAGTGAAGGACGGGATGAGCAGTTCTTC
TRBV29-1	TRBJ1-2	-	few	CSVGGRGRDYGYTF	TGCAGCGTTGGGGGCAGGGGTCGAGACTATGGCTACACCTTC
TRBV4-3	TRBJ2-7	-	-	CASSLAANGDYEQYF	TGCGCCAGCAGCCTGGCGGCCAACGGGGACTACGAGCAGTACTTC
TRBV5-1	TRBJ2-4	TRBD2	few	CASSSLAGARDIQYF	TGCGCCAGCAGCTCGCTAGCGGGGGCCAGGGACATTCAGTACTTC
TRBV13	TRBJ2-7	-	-	CASSSGAGTIEQYF	TGTGCCAGCAGCAGTGGGGCCGGGACAATCGAGCAGTACTTC
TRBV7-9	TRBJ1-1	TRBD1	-	CSSSSGQGEAFF	TGTTCCAGCAGCTCAGGACAGGGGGAAGCTTTCTTT
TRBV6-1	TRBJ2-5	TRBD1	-	CASSNRDSQETQYF	TGTGCCAGCAGTAACCGGGACAGTCAAGAGACCCAGTACTTC
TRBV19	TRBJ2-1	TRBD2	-	CASSTGLANEQFF	TGTGCCAGTAGTACGGGACTAGCGAATGAGCAGTTCTTC
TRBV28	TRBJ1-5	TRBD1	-	CASRRTGTGVRNNQPQHF	TGTGCCAGCAGGAGAACCGGGACAGGGGTTCGGAACAATCAGCCCCAGCATTTT
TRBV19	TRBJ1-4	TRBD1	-	CASSTQGANEKLFF	TGTGCCAGTAGTACCCAGGGGGCTAATGAAAAACTGTTTTTT
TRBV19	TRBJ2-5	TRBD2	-	CASNEAGVWETQYF	TGTGCCAGTAACGAAGCGGGAGTGTGGGAGACCCAGTACTTC
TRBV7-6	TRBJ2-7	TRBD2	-	CASSPGIAGPYEQYF	TGTGCCAGCAGCCCTGGGATAGCGGGCCCCTACGAGCAGTACTTC
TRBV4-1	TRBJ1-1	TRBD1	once	CASSQGQGADTEAFF	TGCGCCAGCAGCCAAGGACAGGGGGCGGACACTGAAGCTTTCTTT
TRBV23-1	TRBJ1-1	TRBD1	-	CASSPDRGEKNEAFF	TGCGCCAGCAGTCCAGACAGGGGAGAAAAGAATGAAGCTTTCTTT
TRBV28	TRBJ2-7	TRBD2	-	CASNIAGGFLAEQYF	TGTGCCAGCAATATAGCGGGAGGGTTTTTGGCCGAGCAGTACTTC
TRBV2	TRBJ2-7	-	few	CASRTNYYEQYF	TGTGCCAGCAGGACAAATTACTACGAGCAGTACTTC
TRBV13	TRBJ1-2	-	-	CASSLGQERFYGYTF	TGTGCCAGCAGCTTAGGCCAGGAACGCTTCTATGGCTACACCTTC
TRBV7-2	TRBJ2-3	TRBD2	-	CASSLGLAQADTQYF	TGTGCCAGCAGCCTGGGACTAGCACAAGCAGATACGCAGTATTTT
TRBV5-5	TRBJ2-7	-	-	CASSFAPGKSYEQYF	TGTGCCAGCAGCTTCGCGCCGGGGAAGTCCTACGAGCAGTACTTC
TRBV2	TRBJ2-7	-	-	CASSAQNYEQYF	TGTGCCAGCAGTGCACAGAACTACGAGCAGTACTTC
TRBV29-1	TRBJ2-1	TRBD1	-	CSGDRVKENEQFF	TGCAGCGGTGACAGGGTCAAAGAGAATGAGCAGTTCTTC
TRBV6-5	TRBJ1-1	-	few	CASSSQDSSFEAFF	TGTGCCAGCAGTTCGCAGGACAGCAGTTTTGAAGCTTTCTTT
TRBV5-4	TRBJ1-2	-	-	CASSLGRSSDYGYTF	TGTGCCAGCAGCTTGGGGAGGAGCTCTGACTATGGCTACACCTTC
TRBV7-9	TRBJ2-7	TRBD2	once	CASSFPSGGAYEQYF	TGTGCCAGCAGCTTCCCTAGCGGAGGGGCCTACGAGCAGTACTTC
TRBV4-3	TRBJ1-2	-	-	CASSPQGPDYGYTF	TGCGCCAGCAGCCCCCAGGGTCCCGACTATGGCTACACCTTC
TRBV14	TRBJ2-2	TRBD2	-	CASSHPYIAGVSNTGELFF	TGTGCCAGCAGCCACCCCTATATAGCGGGAGTGTCTAACACCGGGGAGCTGTTTTTT
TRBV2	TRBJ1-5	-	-	CASLQGRYSNQPQHF	TGTGCCAGCCTTCAGGGCCGCTATAGCAATCAGCCCCAGCATTTT
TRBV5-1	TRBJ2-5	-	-	CASSLSGSRTQYF	TGCGCCAGCAGCTTGTCAGGGTCCAGGACCCAGTACTTC
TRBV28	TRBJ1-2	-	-	CASSLGGVVYGYTF	TGTGCCAGCAGTTTAGGAGGGGTAGTCTATGGCTACACCTTC
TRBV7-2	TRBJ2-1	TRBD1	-	CASSARTGNNEQFF	TGTGCCAGCAGCGCGCGGACAGGTAACAATGAGCAGTTCTTC
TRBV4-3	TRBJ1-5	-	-	CASSQDIGVNQPQHF	TGCGCCAGCAGCCAAGATATAGGGGTCAATCAGCCCCAGCATTTT
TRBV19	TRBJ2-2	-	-	CASSTTGTGELFF	TGTGCCAGTAGTACCACAGGGACCGGGGAGCTGTTTTTT
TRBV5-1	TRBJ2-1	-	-	CASSLEGILANEQFF	TGCGCCAGCAGCTTGGAGGGGATTCTGGCCAATGAGCAGTTCTTC
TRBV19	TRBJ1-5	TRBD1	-	CASSPGQGYSNQPQNF	TGTGCCAGTAGTCCGGGACAGGGTTATAGCAATCAGCCCCAGAATTTT
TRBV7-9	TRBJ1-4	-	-	CASSLSETVNEKLFF	TGTGCCAGCAGCTTATCGGAGACAGTTAATGAAAAACTGTTTTTT
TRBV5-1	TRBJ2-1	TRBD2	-	CASSSEVGGRAVDEQFF	TGCGCCAGCAGCTCGGAGGTCGGCGGGAGGGCCGTCGATGAGCAGTTCTTC
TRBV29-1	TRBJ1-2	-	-	CSVDGGLYYGYTF	TGCAGCGTTGACGGGGGGCTTTACTATGGCTACACCTTC
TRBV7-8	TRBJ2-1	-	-	CASRLLRGRSYNEQFF	TGTGCCAGCAGACTTTTACGGGGGAGGTCCTACAATGAGCAGTTCTTC
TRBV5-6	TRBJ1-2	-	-	CASSLPGATNYGYTF	TGTGCCAGCAGCTTGCCAGGGGCTACTAACTATGGCTACACCTTC
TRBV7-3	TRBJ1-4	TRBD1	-	CASSQGGSQGEKLFF	TGTGCCAGCAGCCAGGGGGGCTCACAGGGGGAAAAACTGTTTTTT
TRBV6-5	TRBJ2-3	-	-	CASRSYPTTDTQYF	TGTGCCAGCAGATCCTACCCCACCACAGATACGCAGTATTTT
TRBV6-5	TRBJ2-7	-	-	CASSYGRLAPSYEQYF	TGTGCCAGCAGCTACGGGCGGCTAGCGCCTTCCTACGAGCAGTACTTC
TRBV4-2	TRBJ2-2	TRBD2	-	CASSQAPSGNTGELFF	TGTGCCAGCAGCCAAGCACCTAGCGGGAACACCGGGGAGCTGTTTTTT